The rows below give T cell receptor beta chains drawn from one sample of a study of beta chain features in type 1 diabetes. Some clones are missing from TCRdb's copy, which holds only in-frame ones; the method was immunoSEQ multiplex PCR. The table records some 270,000 clones, under 8.5% of them present only once. The sample consisted of central memory CD4+ T cells from blood. The receptors were gathered from a woman aged 18-29 years in good health. CDR3s include the opening cysteine and the closing phenylalanine or tryptophan. Fields, in order: D gene, V gene, J gene, CDR3 length, clone size, CDR3 protein, CDR3 DNA. D genes are given only for firm matches. Clone size, where shown, is once, few, many, or a class for clones that have expanded.

NA	TRBV11-1	TRBJ1-1	13	few	CASSLRGDTEAFF	TGTGCCAGCAGCTTACGCGGCGACACTGAAGCTTTCTTT
NA	TRBV9	TRBJ2-3	15	NA	CASSPEGRGTDTQYF	TGTGCCAGCAGCCCCGAGGGCAGGGGCACAGATACGCAGTATTTT
TRBD1	TRBV19	TRBJ1-3	15	many	CASTSRQGSGNTIYF	TGTGCCTCAACCTCCAGACAGGGTTCAGGAAACACCATATATTTT
TRBD1	TRBV7-9	TRBJ2-3	16	NA	CASSPHRGQGTDTQYF	TGTGCCAGCAGCCCACACAGGGGGCAAGGCACAGATACGCAGTATTTT
NA	TRBV15	TRBJ1-1	14	NA	CATSLRRSNTEAFF	TGTGCCACCAGCCTTCGACGGTCGAACACTGAAGCTTTCTTT
NA	TRBV7-9	TRBJ2-3	15	few	CASSLVADGVDTQYF	TGTGCCAGCAGCTTAGTAGCGGATGGGGTAGATACGCAGTATTTT
NA	TRBV19	TRBJ1-2	14	many	CASSIAAATGGYTF	TGTGCCAGTAGTATTGCCGCTGCGACGGGTGGCTACACCTTC
NA	TRBV5-8	TRBJ1-1	12	few	CASSLLARGAFF	TGTGCCAGCAGCTTGCTGGCCCGCGGCGCTTTCTTT
TRBD1	TRBV5-1	TRBJ2-1	14	many	CASSSTGTDNEQFF	TGCGCCAGCAGCTCCACCGGGACAGACAATGAGCAGTTCTTC
TRBD1	TRBV5-6	TRBJ1-2	17	NA	CASSLVGTGGAYYGYTF	TGTGCCAGCAGCTTGGTTGGGACAGGGGGCGCATACTATGGCTACACCTTC
TRBD1	TRBV19	TRBJ1-5	15	few	CASSALGTDNQPQHF	TGTGCCAGTAGTGCGCTCGGGACAGACAATCAGCCCCAGCATTTT
TRBD1	TRBV6-1	TRBJ1-2	14	few	CASSLQTGSYGYTF	TGTGCCAGCAGTCTCCAGACAGGGAGCTATGGCTACACCTTC
NA	TRBV6-5	TRBJ1-4	15	few	CASKGGGGPLGKLFF	TGTGCCAGCAAGGGGGGCGGGGGGCCCCTAGGAAAACTGTTTTTT
TRBD1	TRBV7-2	TRBJ1-3	17	NA	CASSPGGQGGSGNTIYF	TGTGCCAGCAGCCCAGGTGGACAGGGTGGTTCTGGAAACACCATATATTTT
NA	TRBV11-2	TRBJ2-1	13	few	CASSSVPVNEQFF	TGTGCCAGCAGCTCCGTGCCAGTCAATGAGCAGTTCTTC
NA	TRBV9	TRBJ1-5	14	few	CASSPRVDGQPQHF	TGTGCCAGCAGCCCCAGGGTCGACGGTCAGCCCCAGCATTTT
TRBD1	TRBV29-1	TRBJ2-7	17	NA	CSVHTTGTGLGGYEQYF	TGCAGCGTTCATACTACCGGGACAGGGTTAGGTGGCTACGAGCAGTACTTC
NA	TRBV2	TRBJ1-1	14	few	CASSAQGRNTEAFF	TGTGCCAGCAGCGCCCAGGGTCGAAACACTGAAGCTTTCTTT
NA	TRBV7-9	TRBJ2-5	14	few	CASSLVSGAETQYF	TGTGCCAGCAGCTTAGTATCAGGGGCCGAGACCCAGTACTTC
NA	TRBV11-3	TRBJ2-1	16	NA	CASSPYGTTLKDEQFF	TGTGCCAGCAGTCCCTACGGGACGACCCTCAAGGATGAGCAGTTCTTC
TRBD2	TRBV7-7	TRBJ2-2	16	NA	CASSAKAGGSPGELFF	TGTGCCAGCAGCGCCAAAGCGGGGGGCAGTCCCGGGGAGCTGTTTTTT
NA	TRBV6-5	TRBJ1-2	15	NA	CASSYRKQGVYGYTF	TGTGCCAGCAGTTATCGTAAGCAGGGAGTCTATGGCTACACCTTC
NA	TRBV29-1	TRBJ2-5	13	few	CSVATRWWETQYF	TGCAGCGTTGCAACTAGATGGTGGGAGACCCAGTACTTC
NA	TRBV7-2	TRBJ2-3	13	few	CASSPSGVDTQYF	TGTGCCAGCAGCCCCTCGGGGGTAGATACGCAGTATTTT
TRBD1	TRBV2	TRBJ2-7	15	NA	CASMKTGQGAEEQYF	TGTGCCAGCATGAAAACGGGACAGGGGGCTGAGGAGCAGTACTTC
NA	TRBV11-3	TRBJ2-7	14	NA	CASSSGGGAYEQYF	TGTGCCAGCAGCTCCGGTGGCGGGGCCTACGAGCAGTACTTC
NA	TRBV30	TRBJ1-5	14	few	CAWSLGTENQPQHF	TGTGCCTGGAGCCTGGGGACGGAGAATCAGCCCCAGCATTTT
NA	TRBV7-9	TRBJ2-7	16	few	CASSSRGSLADYEQYF	TGTGCCAGCAGCTCCAGGGGCTCCCTAGCGGACTACGAGCAGTACTTC
NA	TRBV27	TRBJ2-1	17	few	CASTSRERAGGINEQFF	TGTGCCAGCACCTCAAGAGAGCGGGCAGGGGGGATCAATGAGCAGTTCTTC
NA	TRBV7-9	TRBJ1-1	13	NA	CASSDTLNTEAFF	TGTGCCAGCTCAGACACGTTGAACACTGAAGCTTTCTTT
TRBD2	TRBV30	TRBJ2-1	13	NA	CAWTPGLAGAQFF	TGTGCCTGGACCCCGGGACTAGCGGGAGCGCAGTTCTTC
TRBD2	TRBV4-3	TRBJ2-1	15	NA	CASSRSSGSLNEQFF	TGCGCCAGCAGCCGGTCCAGCGGGAGCCTCAATGAGCAGTTCTTC
NA	TRBV25-1	TRBJ1-2	12	NA	CASRGSNYGYTF	TGTGCCAGCAGAGGGTCTAACTATGGCTACACCTTC
TRBD1	TRBV6-1	TRBJ2-1	14	NA	CASTPGTAGTKQFF	TGTGCCAGCACCCCTGGGACAGCCGGGACGAAGCAGTTCTTC
NA	TRBV4-1	TRBJ1-1	13	few	CASSQAGNTEAFF	TGCGCCAGCAGCCAAGCAGGGAACACTGAAGCTTTCTTT
NA	TRBV20-1	TRBJ1-2	11	NA	CSAQHSYGYTF	TGCAGTGCTCAACATTCCTATGGCTACACCTTC
NA	TRBV28	TRBJ1-2	13	NA	CASTQGQDYGYTF	TGTGCCAGCACCCAAGGACAAGACTATGGCTACACCTTC
TRBD1	TRBV27	TRBJ2-1	18	NA	CASSLPGTGGFLISEQFF	TGTGCCAGCAGCCTACCGGGGACAGGGGGCTTTCTGATCTCTGAGCAGTTCTTC
NA	TRBV7-9	TRBJ2-5	14	few	CASSLSSAGETQYF	TGTGCCAGCAGCTTATCCTCGGCCGGAGAGACCCAGTACTTC
NA	TRBV6-5	TRBJ1-2	12	few	CASSTGTYGYTF	TGTGCCAGCAGCACAGGGACCTATGGCTACACCTTC
TRBD1	TRBV7-9	TRBJ1-6	18	many	CASSLVSARTGYNSPLHF	TGTGCCAGCAGCTTAGTCTCTGCCCGGACAGGCTATAATTCACCCCTCCACTTT
TRBD1	TRBV5-4	TRBJ1-6	13	few	CASSPDTGDSLHF	TGTGCCAGCAGCCCCGATACAGGGGATTCCCTCCACTTT
NA	TRBV7-3	TRBJ2-1	18	few	CASSSDSNAKGSYNEQFF	TGTGCCAGCAGCTCTGATTCGAATGCGAAAGGCTCCTACAATGAGCAGTTCTTC
TRBD2	TRBV6-6	TRBJ2-1	16	NA	CASSTGTSGSGNEQFF	TGTGCCAGCAGTACCGGGACTAGCGGGAGTGGAAATGAGCAGTTCTTC
TRBD1	TRBV14	TRBJ1-5	16	once	CASSQGGRGINQPQHF	TGTGCCAGCAGCCAAGGTGGCAGGGGGATTAATCAGCCCCAGCATTTT
NA	TRBV7-2	TRBJ1-2	14	NA	CASSTGAVLGGYTF	TGTGCCAGCAGCACCGGGGCGGTCCTAGGGGGCTACACCTTC
TRBD2	TRBV5-4	TRBJ2-3	17	few	CASSLLKLAASTDTQYF	TGTGCCAGCAGCTTGCTGAAACTAGCGGCGAGCACAGATACGCAGTATTTT
NA	TRBV11-3	TRBJ2-3	13	few	CASSLEHRDTQYF	TGTGCCAGCAGCTTAGAACACAGGGATACGCAGTATTTT
TRBD1	TRBV5-1	TRBJ2-3	15	few	CASSPWDREVDTQYF	TGCGCCAGCAGCCCTTGGGACAGGGAGGTAGATACGCAGTATTTT
NA	TRBV6-5	TRBJ1-6	12	NA	CASSYHNKPLHF	TGTGCCAGCAGTTACCACAATAAACCCCTCCACTTT
NA	TRBV28	TRBJ1-2	13	many	CASRAGANYGYTF	TGTGCCAGCAGGGCCGGAGCTAACTATGGCTACACCTTC
NA	TRBV9	TRBJ2-5	14	NA	CASSLHRLGETQYF	TGTGCCAGCAGCCTACACCGACTTGGGGAGACCCAGTACTTC
NA	TRBV7-2	TRBJ2-2	16	NA	CASSPRDRINTGELFF	TGTGCCAGCAGCCCCAGGGACCGAATAAACACCGGGGAGCTGTTTTTT
NA	TRBV2	TRBJ1-5	13	NA	CASSRQSNQPQHF	TGTGCCAGCAGTCGGCAGAGCAATCAGCCCCAGCATTTT
TRBD1	TRBV7-9	TRBJ2-3	14	few	CASSYVGRGDTQYF	TGTGCCAGCAGCTACGTGGGCAGGGGGGATACGCAGTATTTT
TRBD2	TRBV30	TRBJ2-6	17	NA	CAWSASGRSSGANVLTF	TGTGCCTGGAGTGCCTCCGGGAGGAGTTCTGGGGCCAACGTCCTGACTTTC
NA	TRBV7-2	TRBJ1-2	13	few	CASRNSPNYGYTF	TGTGCCAGCAGAAACTCACCGAACTATGGCTACACCTTC
NA	TRBV7-9	TRBJ1-5	15	few	CASSLDWGVSQPQHF	TGTGCCAGCAGCTTAGATTGGGGGGTGAGTCAGCCCCAGCATTTT